The rows below give T cell receptor beta chains drawn from one sample of a study of blood T cells in healthy people across ages. Using its own MiXCR run on the 5' RACE reads, TCRdb lists one record per CDR3 protein. The table shows 1.5 million to 2 million distinct CDR3 sequences, with roughly 49% occurring only once. The sample consisted of blood. The receptors shown here come from a woman aged 40 to 50 in good health. CDR3s include the opening cysteine and the closing phenylalanine or tryptophan. The D gene is left open where the match is weak. The size of a clone is reported for some rows only, either as once, few or many, or as a class for expanded clones.

TRBJ2-6 | few | - | TRBV11-2 | TGTGCCAGCAGAACTACAGGGTTCGGGGCCAACGTCCTGACTTTC | CASRTTGFGANVLTF
TRBJ2-1 | - | TRBD1 | TRBV5-4 | TGTGCCAGCAGCTTGGTCTTGGGACAGGGCAGCAACAATGAGCAGTTCTTC | CASSLVLGQGSNNEQFF
TRBJ2-3 | - | TRBD2 | TRBV29-1 | TGCAGCGGTGAGCTAGCGGGGGGACACACAGATACGCAGTATTTT | CSGELAGGHTDTQYF
TRBJ2-7 | few | TRBD2 | TRBV20-1 | TGCAGTGCTAGCCGACTAGCGGAGTCCGGGCAGTACTTC | CSASRLAESGQYF
TRBJ1-1 | - | - | TRBV12-3/TRBV12-4 | TGTGCCAGCAACGAGGGCGCAGAAGCTTTCTTT | CASNEGAEAFF
TRBJ2-5 | - | TRBD2 | TRBV5-5 | TGTGCCTGTTCAAGCGGGGGGGTGGAAGAGACCCAGTACTTC | CACSSGGVEETQYF
TRBJ2-5 | - | TRBD2 | TRBV6-5 | TGTGCCAGCAGTTACGCTTCCTACTGGACTAGCGGGGGGCAAGAGACCCAGTACTTC | CASSYASYWTSGGQETQYF
TRBJ2-7 | - | - | TRBV4-3 | TGCGCCAGCAGCCGGGCTAGGGGCCTCCCGTACGAGCAGTACTTC | CASSRARGLPYEQYF
TRBJ1-2 | few | - | TRBV12-3/TRBV12-4 | TGTGCCAGCAGTTTAAACAGAGTCTATGGCTACACCTTC | CASSLNRVYGYTF
TRBJ2-7 | few | - | TRBV4-3 | TGCGCCAGCAGCCAAGATTGGGCAGCTAGCTCCTACGAGCAGTACTTC | CASSQDWAASSYEQYF
TRBJ2-1 | - | - | TRBV7-3 | TGTGCCAGCAGCTTTTCCGGGATATCCACCTCCAGGTTCTACAATGAGCAGTTCTTC | CASSFSGISTSRFYNEQFF
TRBJ2-5 | - | - | TRBV6-6 | TGTGCCAGCAGTTACACCGAAGAGACCCAGTACTTC | CASSYTEETQYF
TRBJ2-5 | few | TRBD1 | TRBV20-1 | TGCAGTCCACATCCAGGACAGGGACAAGAGACCCAGTACTTC | CSPHPGQGQETQYF
TRBJ2-1 | - | - | TRBV28 | TGTGCCAGCAGTTTTTGGGCGGGGGCGGATAATGAGCAGTTCTTC | CASSFWAGADNEQFF
TRBJ2-6 | - | - | TRBV25-1 | TGTGCCAGCAATCCAGGGGTGGGGGCCAACGTCCTGACTTTC | CASNPGVGANVLTF
TRBJ2-5 | few | - | TRBV27 | TGTGCCAGCAGGACTTGGGACCGCACAGAGACCCAGTACTTC | CASRTWDRTETQYF
TRBJ2-5 | many | TRBD2 | TRBV12-3/TRBV12-4 | TGTGCCAGCAGTTGGGCGATAGCGGGGAACCAAGAGACCCAGTACTTC | CASSWAIAGNQETQYF
TRBJ1-5 | - | - | TRBV3-1 | TGTGCCAGCAGCCAAGTCGGTCAGCCCCAGCATTTT | CASSQVGQPQHF
TRBJ2-4 | - | TRBD1 | TRBV13 | TGTGCCAGCAGCCATGGGACAGGCCTAGCCAAAAACATTCAGTACTTC | CASSHGTGLAKNIQYF
TRBJ2-1 | few | - | TRBV11-2 | TGTGCCAGCAGCTTCGCCAACAATGAGCAGTTCTTC | CASSFANNEQFF
TRBJ2-5 | few | TRBD2 | TRBV7-8 | TGTGCCAGCAGCTTTGGGGGGGTTTCTCAAGAGACCCAGTACTTC | CASSFGGVSQETQYF
TRBJ2-5 | - | TRBD2 | TRBV11-2 | TGTCCCAGCAGCCCAGTGACTAGCCCGCAAGAGACCCAGTACTTC | CPSSPVTSPQETQYF
TRBJ2-5 | - | TRBD1 | TRBV4-1 | TGCGCCAGCAGCCAACCCCGGACAGGGGGGACCCAGTACTTC | CASSQPRTGGTQYF